What follows describes a single T cell receptor beta chain. This CDR3 is 15 amino acids long. Germline V gene data show CDR1 as SNHLY and CDR2 as FYNNEI. V was pared by 7 bases and J by 6 bases, with 21 bases between. Produced via immunoSEQ multiplex PCR; TCRdb's table is partial and in-frame only. This table has around 500,000 clones, 70% to 90% appearing once. This sample was taken from a study of blood T cell repertoires in COVID-19. This sequence was found in a human donor in a cohort sampled during active COVID-19. The chain is built from TRBV2 and TRBJ1-1; a possible D gene is TRBD1 (5 bases). Sample: peripheral blood. CDR3 amino acids: CASTPGDARRAEAFF. DNA for the CDR3: TGTGCCAGCACCCCGGGGGACGCCAGAAGAGCTGAAGCTTTCTTT. The entire variable domain, with the rest obtained from reference TRBV2 and TRBJ1-1, is as follows: EPEVTQTPSHQVTQMGQEVILRCVPISNHLYFYWYRQILGQKVEFLVSFYNNEISEKSEIFDDQFSVERPDGSNFTLKIRSTKLEDSAMYFCASTPGDARRAEAFFGQGTRLTVV.